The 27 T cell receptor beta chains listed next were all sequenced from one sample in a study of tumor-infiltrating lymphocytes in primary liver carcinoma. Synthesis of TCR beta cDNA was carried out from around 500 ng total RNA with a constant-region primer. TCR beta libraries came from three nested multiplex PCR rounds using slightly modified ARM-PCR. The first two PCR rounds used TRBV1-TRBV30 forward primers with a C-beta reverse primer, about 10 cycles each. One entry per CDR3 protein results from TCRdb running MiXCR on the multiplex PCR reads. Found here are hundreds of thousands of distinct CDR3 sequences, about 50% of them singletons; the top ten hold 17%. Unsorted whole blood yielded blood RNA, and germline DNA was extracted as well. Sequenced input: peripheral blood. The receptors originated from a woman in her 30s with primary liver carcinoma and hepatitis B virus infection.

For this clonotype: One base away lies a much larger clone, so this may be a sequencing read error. CDR3 bases: TGTGCCAGCAGTTCCCGGACGGTACCGAAGCAGTACTTC. Amino acid sequence: CASSSRTVPKQYF. The chain recombines TRBV6-5 with TRBJ2-7, with D uncertain. V was clipped by 4 bases and J by 8 bases, with 15 bases between them. There are 13 residues in the CDR3. CDR1 is MNHEY and CDR2 is SVGAGI in the germline V gene.

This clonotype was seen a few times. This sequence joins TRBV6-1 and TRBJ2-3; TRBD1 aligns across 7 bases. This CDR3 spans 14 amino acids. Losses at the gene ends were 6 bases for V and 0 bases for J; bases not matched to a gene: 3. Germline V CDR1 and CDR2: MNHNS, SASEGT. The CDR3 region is CASSPRGSTDTQYF. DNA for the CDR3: TGTGCCAGCAGCCCCAGGGGGAGCACAGATACGCAGTATTTT.

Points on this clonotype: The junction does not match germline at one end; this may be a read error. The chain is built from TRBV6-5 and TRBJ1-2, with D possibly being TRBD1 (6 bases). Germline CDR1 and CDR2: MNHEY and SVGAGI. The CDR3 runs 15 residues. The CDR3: CARSYGTNPNYGYTF. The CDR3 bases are TGTGCCAGAAGTTACGGGACAAACCCTAACTATGGCTACACCTTC.

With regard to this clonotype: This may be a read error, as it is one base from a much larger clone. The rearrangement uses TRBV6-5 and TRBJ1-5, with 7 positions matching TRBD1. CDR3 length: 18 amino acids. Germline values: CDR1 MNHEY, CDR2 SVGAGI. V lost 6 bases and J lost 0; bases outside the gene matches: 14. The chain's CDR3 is CASRYDRAREYSNQPQHF. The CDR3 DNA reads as TGTGCCAGCAGATATGACAGGGCGCGAGAGTATAGCAATCAGCCCCAGCATTTT.

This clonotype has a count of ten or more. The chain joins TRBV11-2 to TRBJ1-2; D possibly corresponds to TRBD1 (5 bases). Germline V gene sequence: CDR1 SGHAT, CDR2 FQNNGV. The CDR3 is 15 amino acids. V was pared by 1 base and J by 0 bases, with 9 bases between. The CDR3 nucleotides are TGTGCCAGCAGCTTAGCACAGGCCCCTAACTATGGCTACACCTTC. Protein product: CASSLAQAPNYGYTF.

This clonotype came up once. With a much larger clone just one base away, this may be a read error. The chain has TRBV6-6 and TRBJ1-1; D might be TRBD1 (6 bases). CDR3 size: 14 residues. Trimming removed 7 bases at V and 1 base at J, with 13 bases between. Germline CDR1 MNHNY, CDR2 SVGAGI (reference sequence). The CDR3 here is CASTKRDKNTEAFF. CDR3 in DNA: TGTGCCAGCACAAAAAGGGACAAGAACACTGAAGCTTTCTTT.

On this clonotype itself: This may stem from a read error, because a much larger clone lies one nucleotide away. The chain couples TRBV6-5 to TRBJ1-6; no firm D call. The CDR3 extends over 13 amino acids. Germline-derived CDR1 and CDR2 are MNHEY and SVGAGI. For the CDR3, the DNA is TGTGCCTGCAGTGAGGGCAAGGGATCACCCCTCCACTTT. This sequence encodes CACSEGKGSPLHF.

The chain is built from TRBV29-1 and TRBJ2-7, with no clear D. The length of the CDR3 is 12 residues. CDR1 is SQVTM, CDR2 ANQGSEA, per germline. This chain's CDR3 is CSVRRDSYEQYF. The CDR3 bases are TGCAGTGTTCGTAGGGACTCCTACGAGCAGTACTTC.

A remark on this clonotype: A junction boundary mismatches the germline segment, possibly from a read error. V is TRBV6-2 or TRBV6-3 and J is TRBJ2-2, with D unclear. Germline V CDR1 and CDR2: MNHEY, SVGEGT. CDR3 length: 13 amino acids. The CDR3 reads CASTRVGTEELFF. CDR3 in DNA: TGTGCCAGCACTAGGGTCGGCACCGAGGAGCTGTTTTTT.

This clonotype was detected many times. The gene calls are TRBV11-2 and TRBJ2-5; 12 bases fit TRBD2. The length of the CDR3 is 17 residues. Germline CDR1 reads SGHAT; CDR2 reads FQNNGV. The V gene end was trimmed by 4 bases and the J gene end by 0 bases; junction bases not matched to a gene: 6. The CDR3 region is CASSSGTSGRYQETQYF. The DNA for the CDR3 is TGTGCCAGCAGCTCCGGGACTAGCGGGCGTTACCAAGAGACCCAGTACTTC.

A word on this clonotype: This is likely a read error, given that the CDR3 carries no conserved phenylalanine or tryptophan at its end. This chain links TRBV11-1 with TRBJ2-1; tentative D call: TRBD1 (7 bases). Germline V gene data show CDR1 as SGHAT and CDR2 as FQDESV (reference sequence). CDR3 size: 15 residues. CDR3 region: CASSINTGDWNEQFS. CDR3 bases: TGTGCTAGCAGCATTAACACAGGGGACTGGAATGAGCAGTTCTCC.

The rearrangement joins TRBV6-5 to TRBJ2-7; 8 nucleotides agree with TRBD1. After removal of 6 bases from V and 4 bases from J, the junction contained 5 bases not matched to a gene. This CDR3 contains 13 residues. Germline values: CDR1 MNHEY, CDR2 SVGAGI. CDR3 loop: CASRPDRDYEQYF. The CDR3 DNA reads TGTGCCAGCAGACCGGACAGGGATTACGAGCAGTACTTC.

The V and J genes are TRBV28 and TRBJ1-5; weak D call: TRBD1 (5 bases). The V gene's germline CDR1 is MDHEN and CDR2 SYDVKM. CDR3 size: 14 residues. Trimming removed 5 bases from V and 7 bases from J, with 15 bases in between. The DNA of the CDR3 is TGTGCCAGCAGTAGTATGGGACGATGGCAGCCCCAGCATTTT. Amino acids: CASSSMGRWQPQHF.

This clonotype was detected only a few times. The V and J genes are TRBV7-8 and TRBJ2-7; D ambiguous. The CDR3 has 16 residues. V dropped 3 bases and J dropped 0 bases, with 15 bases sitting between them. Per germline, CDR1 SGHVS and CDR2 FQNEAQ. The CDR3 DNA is TGTGCCAGCAGCTTGGACCGGGTCCATGCCTCCTACGAGCAGTACTTC. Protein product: CASSLDRVHASYEQYF.

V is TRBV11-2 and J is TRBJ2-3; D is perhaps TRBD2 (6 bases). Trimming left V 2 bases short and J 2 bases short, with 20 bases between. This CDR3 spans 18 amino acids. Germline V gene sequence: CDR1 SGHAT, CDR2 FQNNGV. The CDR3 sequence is CASSLRFTSGRLTDTQYF. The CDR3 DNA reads TGTGCCAGCAGCTTAAGGTTTACTAGTGGGAGGCTCACAGATACGCAGTATTTT. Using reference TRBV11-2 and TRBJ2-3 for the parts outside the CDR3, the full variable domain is EAGVAQSPRYKIIEKRQSVAFWCNPISGHATLYWYQQILGQGPKLLIQFQNNGVVDDSQLPKDRFSAERLKGVDSTLKIQPAKLEDSAVYLCASSLRFTSGRLTDTQYFGPGTRLTVL.

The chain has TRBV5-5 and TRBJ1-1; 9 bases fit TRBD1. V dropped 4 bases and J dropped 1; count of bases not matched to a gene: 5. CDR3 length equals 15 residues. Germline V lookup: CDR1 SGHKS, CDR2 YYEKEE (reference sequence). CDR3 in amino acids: CASSRDRARNTEAFF. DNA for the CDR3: TGTGCCAGCAGCCGGGACAGGGCTAGGAACACTGAAGCTTTCTTT.

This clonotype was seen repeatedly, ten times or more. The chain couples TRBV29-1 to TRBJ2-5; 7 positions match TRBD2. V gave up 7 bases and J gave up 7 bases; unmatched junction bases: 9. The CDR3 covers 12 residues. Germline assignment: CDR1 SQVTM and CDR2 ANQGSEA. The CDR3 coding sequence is TGCAGCGGGGGACTAAGAGACACGACCCAGTACTTC. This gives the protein CSGGLRDTTQYF.

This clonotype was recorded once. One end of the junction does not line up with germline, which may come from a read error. CDR3 coding DNA: TGTGCCAGCAGCACAAGCCTGGACGGGCGCTACAACGAGCAGTTCTTC. As protein: CASSTSLDGRYNEQFF. The gene calls are TRBV11-2 and TRBJ2-1; no clear D. Germline V lookup: CDR1 SGHAT, CDR2 FQNNGV. There are 16 residues in the CDR3.

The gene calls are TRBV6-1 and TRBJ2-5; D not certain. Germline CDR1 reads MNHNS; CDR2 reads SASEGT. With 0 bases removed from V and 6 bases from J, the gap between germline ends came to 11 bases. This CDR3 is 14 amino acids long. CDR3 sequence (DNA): TGTGCCAGCAGTGAAGCTCGGGCTAGTCAGACCCAGTACTTC. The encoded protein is CASSEARASQTQYF.

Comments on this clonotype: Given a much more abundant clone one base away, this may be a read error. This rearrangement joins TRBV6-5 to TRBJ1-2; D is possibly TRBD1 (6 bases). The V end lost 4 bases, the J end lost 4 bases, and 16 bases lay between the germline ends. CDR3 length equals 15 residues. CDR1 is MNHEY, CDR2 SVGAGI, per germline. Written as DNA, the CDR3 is TGTGCCAGCAGTTCAAGTGGAGGGGGAGCCTATGGCTACACCTTC. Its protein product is CASSSSGGGAYGYTF.

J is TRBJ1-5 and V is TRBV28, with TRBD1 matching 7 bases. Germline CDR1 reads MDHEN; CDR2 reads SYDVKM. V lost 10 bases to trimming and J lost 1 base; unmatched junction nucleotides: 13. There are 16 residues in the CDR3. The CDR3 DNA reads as TGTGCCAACCGCCCGAGGGGCAGGGGGAGCAATCAGCCCCAGCATTTT. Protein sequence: CANRPRGRGSNQPQHF. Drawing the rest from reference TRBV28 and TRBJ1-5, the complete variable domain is DVKVTQSSRYLVKRTGEKVFLECVQDMDHENMFWYRQDPGLGLRLIYFSYDVKMKEKGDIPEGYSVSREKKERFSLILESASTNQTSMYLCANRPRGRGSNQPQHFGDGTRLSIL.

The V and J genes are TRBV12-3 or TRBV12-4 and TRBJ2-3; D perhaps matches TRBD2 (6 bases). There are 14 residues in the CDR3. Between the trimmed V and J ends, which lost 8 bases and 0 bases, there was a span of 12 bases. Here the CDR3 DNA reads TGTGCCAGCGGTGTGGGGGGAAGCACAGATACGCAGTATTTT. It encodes CASGVGGSTDTQYF.

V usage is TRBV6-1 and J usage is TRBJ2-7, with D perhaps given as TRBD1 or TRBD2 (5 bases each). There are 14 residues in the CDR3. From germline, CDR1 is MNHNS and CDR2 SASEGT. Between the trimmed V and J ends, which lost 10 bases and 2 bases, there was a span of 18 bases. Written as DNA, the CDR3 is TGTGCCAACATCGTCACAGGACTCCCCTACGAGCAGTACTTC. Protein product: CANIVTGLPYEQYF.

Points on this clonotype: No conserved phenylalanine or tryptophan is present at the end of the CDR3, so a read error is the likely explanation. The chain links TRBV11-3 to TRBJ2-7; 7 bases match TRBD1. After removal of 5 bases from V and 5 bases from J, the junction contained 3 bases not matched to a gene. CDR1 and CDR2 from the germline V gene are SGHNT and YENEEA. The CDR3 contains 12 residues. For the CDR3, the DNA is TGTGCCAGCAGCATGACAGGGAACGAGCAGTACTTA. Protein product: CASSMTGNEQYL.

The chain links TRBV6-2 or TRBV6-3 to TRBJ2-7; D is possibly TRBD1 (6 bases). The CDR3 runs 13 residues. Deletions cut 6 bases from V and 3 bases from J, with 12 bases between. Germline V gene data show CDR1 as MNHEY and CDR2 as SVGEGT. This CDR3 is CASRVDSIYEQYF. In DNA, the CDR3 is TGTGCCAGCAGAGTGGACAGCATCTACGAGCAGTACTTC.

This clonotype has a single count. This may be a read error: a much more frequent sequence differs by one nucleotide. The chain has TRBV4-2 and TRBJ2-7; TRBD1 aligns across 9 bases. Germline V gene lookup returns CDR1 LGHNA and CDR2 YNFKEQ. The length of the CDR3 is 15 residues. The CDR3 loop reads CASSVRDRESYERYF. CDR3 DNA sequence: TGTGCCAGCAGCGTCCGGGACAGGGAATCCTACGAGCGGTACTTC.

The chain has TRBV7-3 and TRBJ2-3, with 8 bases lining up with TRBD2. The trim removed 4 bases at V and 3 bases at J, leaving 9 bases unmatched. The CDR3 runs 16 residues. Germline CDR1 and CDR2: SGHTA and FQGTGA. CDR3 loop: CASSSFSGTGTDTQYF. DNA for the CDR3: TGTGCCAGCAGCTCCTTTAGCGGGACTGGAACAGATACGCAGTATTTT.